Below, one T cell receptor (beta chain) is given with its context. The TCR beta library used iRepertoire HTBI primers with Arm-PCR amplification of CDR3. TCRdb called the multiplex PCR reads again in MiXCR, with one record for every CDR3 protein. Of hundreds of thousands of distinct CDR3 sequences listed, roughly 15% are singletons. The entry originates in a study of regulatory T cells in long-lasting Graves disease. Noted time point: newly diagnosed GD, antithyroid drugs for less than 3 months. Researchers made the TCR library from RNA that was extracted from PBMCs. The length of the CDR3 is 17 residues. Trimming cost V 6 bases and J 4 bases; bases outside gene matches: 12. Per germline, CDR1 MNHNS and CDR2 SASEGT. These data also featured in a second study, about T cells in Graves' hyperthyroidism and ophthalmopathy.

The TCR was taken from a woman aged 25-40 years with Graves disease. This specimen was peripheral blood mononuclear cells (PBMCs), taken at new diagnosis, from a patient treated with antithyroid drugs. The chain couples TRBV6-1 to TRBJ1-6; 7 bases fit TRBD1. CDR3 sequence reads: CASRDYRGQKYNSPLHF. CDR3 nucleotide sequence: TGTGCCAGCAGAGACTACCGGGGACAGAAGTATAATTCACCCCTCCACTTT.